The 29 T cell receptor beta chains below all came from one sample that was sequenced in a study of post-analysis software for immune sequencing data. Study-level results: Controls had lower frequencies than patients of about 5 TRBV segments, which included TRBV5-6, TRBV5-1 and TRBV20-1.

Antigens for these TCRs are unknown. The TCR beta cDNA libraries carried unique molecular identifiers. Using its own MiXCR run on the PCR reads, TCRdb lists one record per CDR3 protein. The data contain some 370,000 distinct CDR3 sequences, roughly 38% of them singletons. Sequences were obtained from blood. The receptors shown here come from a girl aged 5 to 17 with multiple sclerosis.

The chain has TRBV7-2 and TRBJ1-5, with D possibly TRBD1 on 6 matching bases. The CDR3 extends over 15 amino acids. Per germline, CDR1 SGHTA and CDR2 FQGNSA. The V end lost 5 bases, the J end lost 0 bases, and 11 bases lay between the germline ends. The CDR3 sequence is CASSGRGFSNQPQHF. The CDR3 bases are TGTGCCAGCAGCGGAAGGGGGTTTAGCAATCAGCCCCAGCATTTT. The full variable domain, in which reference TRBV7-2 and TRBJ1-5 provide the parts outside the CDR3, is GAGVSQSPSNKVTEKGKDVELRCDPISGHTALYWYRQSLGQGLEFLIYFQGNSAPDKSGLPSDRFSAERTGGSVSTLTIQRTQQEDSAVYLCASSGRGFSNQPQHFGDGTRLSIL.

Points on this clonotype: One junction end does not reproduce the germline sequence, and a read error may be involved. The genes are TRBV6-5 and TRBJ1-5; D is uncertain. CDR1 and CDR2 (germline): MNHEY, SVGAGI. The CDR3 consists of 13 residues. The DNA of the CDR3 is TGCGCCAGCAGATCGCGGGTGGGTCAGCCCCAGCATTTT. This encodes CASRSRVGQPQHF.

This clonotype was recorded a few times. The CDR3 DNA reads as TGTGCCAGCAGCCGCCAGAACACAGATACGCAGTATTTT. It specifies CASSRQNTDTQYF. The chain uses TRBV3-1 and TRBJ2-3, with D unclear. Trimming stripped 4 bases from V and 2 bases from J, with 7 bases between. Germline assignment: CDR1 LGHDT and CDR2 YNNKEL (reference sequence). This CDR3 comprises 13 residues.

This clonotype has a handful of counts. The chain carries TRBV6-5 and TRBJ1-1; D not resolved. The CDR3 is made up of 16 amino acids. Germline V gene lookup returns CDR1 MNHEY and CDR2 SVGAGI. The V and J ends lost 0 bases and 1 base respectively, with 12 bases between them. CDR3 sequence reads: CASSYSIQLGNTEAFF. The CDR3 bases are TGTGCCAGCAGTTACTCGATCCAGCTTGGGAACACTGAAGCTTTCTTT.

V and J are TRBV7-9 and TRBJ2-3; TRBD1 matches 9 bases. J lost 0 bases, V lost 5 bases, and 6 bases had no gene match. CDR1 and CDR2 (germline): SEHNR, FQNEAQ (reference sequence). The CDR3 spans 16 residues. The CDR3 here is CASSPYRGLSTDTQYF. CDR3 nucleotides: TGTGCCAGCAGCCCCTACAGGGGGCTTAGCACAGATACGCAGTATTTT.

V gene TRBV7-9 combines with J gene TRBJ1-1, with D unresolved. The CDR3 is 14 residues long. Trimming stripped 4 bases from V and 3 bases from J, with 12 bases between. The V gene's germline CDR1 is SEHNR and CDR2 FQNEAQ (reference sequence). The DNA of the CDR3 is TGTGCCAGCAGCTACAGTCATACGTACACTGAAGCTTTCTTT. This sequence encodes CASSYSHTYTEAFF.

This clonotype has just a few counts. This chain connects TRBV20-1 to TRBJ2-1, with 10 bases matching TRBD2. The CDR3 covers 15 residues. Germline assignment: CDR1 DFQATT and CDR2 SNEGSKA (reference sequence). Trimming cost V 7 bases and J 5 bases; bases outside gene matches: 11. The CDR3 DNA reads as TGCAGTGTAACGGAGCGGGGGGGCCTAAACAATGAGCAGTTCTTC. Translation: CSVTERGGLNNEQFF.

This clonotype showed up just a few times. The rearrangement joins TRBV20-1 to TRBJ1-2; D gene ambiguous. The germline V gene has CDR1 DFQATT and CDR2 SNEGSKA (reference sequence). CDR3 length: 15 amino acids. V was shortened by 5 bases and J by 2 bases, with 18 bases between the two germline ends. The CDR3 DNA is TGCAGTGCTCCTGATTCCGGGCCAACCAACTATGGCTACACCTTC. It is translated as CSAPDSGPTNYGYTF.

The chain joins TRBV20-1 to TRBJ2-7, with 11 nucleotides matching TRBD1. The germline V gene has CDR1 DFQATT and CDR2 SNEGSKA (reference sequence). This CDR3 spans 11 amino acids. CDR3 residues: CRAGTGGEQYF. CDR3 DNA: TGCAGGGCCGGGACAGGGGGCGAGCAGTACTTC.

This chain uses TRBV18 with TRBJ1-4; the D gene is possibly TRBD1 (5 bases). Germline loops: CDR1 KGHSH, CDR2 LQKENI. V gave up 3 bases and J gave up 6 bases, with 14 bases separating them. This CDR3 region has 15 residues. The CDR3 DNA reads TGTGCCAGCTCACCCGGACACACAGGAGATGAAAAACTGTTTTTT. Translated: CASSPGHTGDEKLFF.

At least ten counts were recorded for this clonotype. The chain carries TRBV12-3 or TRBV12-4 and TRBJ2-5; 7 bases agree with TRBD2. The V gene end was trimmed by 8 bases and the J gene end by 4 bases; junction bases not matched to a gene: 4. The CDR3 runs to 12 residues. The chain's CDR3 is CASRTGGETQYF. CDR3 in DNA: TGTGCCAGCCGGACGGGGGGAGAGACCCAGTACTTC.

J is TRBJ1-2 and V is TRBV7-8; D gene uncertain. Germline loops: CDR1 SGHVS, CDR2 FQNEAQ. Trimming took 0 bases from V and 8 from J, leaving 10 bases between them. CDR3 length: 13 amino acids. The CDR3 sequence: CASSLAAARGYTF. The CDR3 nucleotides read TGTGCCAGCAGCTTAGCGGCAGCGAGGGGCTACACCTTC.

V and J are TRBV5-1 and TRBJ1-1; no definite D call. This CDR3 is 14 amino acids long. Germline V gene sequence: CDR1 SGHRS, CDR2 YFSETQ. V was shortened by 3 bases and J by 3 bases, with 12 bases between the two germline ends. CDR3 sequence reads: CASSSGSLDTEAFF. CDR3 sequence (DNA): TGCGCCAGCAGCTCGGGCTCCTTGGACACTGAAGCTTTCTTT.

J is TRBJ1-5 and V is TRBV7-9; 8 bases map to TRBD1. The CDR3 totals 14 residues. Per the germline V gene, CDR1 is SEHNR and CDR2 is FQNEAQ (reference sequence). With 5 bases clipped from V and 3 bases from J, the junction kept 3 bases outside the gene matches. The CDR3 nucleotides are TGTGCCAGCAGCCAGGACAGGGACAATCAGCCCCAGCATTTT. Its translation is CASSQDRDNQPQHF. Full variable domain (remainder filled in from reference TRBV7-9 and TRBJ1-5): DTGVSQNPRHKITKRGQNVTFRCDPISEHNRLYWYRQTLGQGPEFLTYFQNEAQLEKSRLLSDRFSAERPKGSFSTLEIQRTEQGDSAMYLCASSQDRDNQPQHFGDGTRLSIL.

This clonotype was counted between two and nine times. The gene calls are TRBV7-7 and TRBJ2-5, with D tentatively TRBD2 (6 bases). Per germline, CDR1 SSHAT and CDR2 FNYEAQ (reference sequence). The CDR3 consists of 13 residues. Here the CDR3 DNA reads TGTGCTAGCCGCTCGACTAGCCAAGAGACCCAGTACTTC. It yields the protein CASRSTSQETQYF.

This chain joins TRBV6-2 or TRBV6-3 and TRBJ2-3; 11 nucleotides agree with TRBD2. Per the germline V gene, CDR1 is MNHEY and CDR2 is SVGEGT. The CDR3 consists of 14 residues. The V gene end was trimmed by 9 bases and the J gene end by 3 bases; junction bases not matched to a gene: 5. The CDR3 loop is CASVAGGLTDTQYF. DNA for the CDR3: TGTGCCAGTGTAGCGGGGGGGCTGACAGATACGCAGTATTTT.

In this sample, this clonotype turned up a few times. The chain uses TRBV3-1 and TRBJ1-5, with 8 bases fitting TRBD1. The V segment lost 3 bases and the J segment 7 bases; nucleotides outside the gene matches: 5. Germline V lookup: CDR1 LGHDT, CDR2 YNNKEL (reference sequence). The CDR3 loop spans 14 amino acids. CDR3 in amino acids: CASSHGTGYQPQHF. CDR3 bases: TGTGCCAGCAGCCACGGGACAGGTTACCAGCCCCAGCATTTT.

The table lists this clonotype with a count of one. The chain combines TRBV21-1 with TRBJ2-3; TRBD2, as called in the table, went unchecked against the DNA. TRBV21-1 constitutes a pseudogene. The CDR3 is 18 amino acids. CDR3 DNA sequence: TGTGCCAGCAGCGGAACCGGGACTAGCGGGGACAGCACAGATACGCAGTATTTT. It is translated as CASSGTGTSGDSTDTQYF.

This clonotype was seen a handful of times. The chain employs TRBV11-2 and TRBJ2-3, with D perhaps matching TRBD2 (6 bases). The CDR3 loop spans 15 amino acids. Germline V gene sequence: CDR1 SGHAT, CDR2 FQNNGV. The V and J ends lost 5 bases and 9 bases respectively, with 21 bases between them. The CDR3 loop is CASSPGLLDPITQYF. The CDR3 DNA reads TGTGCCAGCAGCCCGGGACTCCTGGACCCCATCACGCAGTATTTT.

The gene calls are TRBV24-1 and TRBJ2-5, with TRBD1 matching 7 bases. With 2 bases clipped from V and 4 bases from J, the junction kept 6 bases outside the gene matches. Germline loops: CDR1 KGHDR, CDR2 SFDVKD. This CDR3 region has 15 residues. As DNA, the CDR3 is TGTGCCACCAGTGATTCCGACAGGGTTCGAGAGACCCAGTACTTC. It codes for CATSDSDRVRETQYF.

This clonotype has only a few counts. This rearrangement joins TRBV3-1 to TRBJ2-7, with a tentative D call TRBD2 (6 bases). Germline CDR1 is LGHDT and CDR2 is YNNKEL (reference sequence). Trimming left V 1 base short and J 4 bases short, with 11 bases between. CDR3 size: 14 residues. CDR3 loop: CASSQAVGGYEQYF. As DNA, the CDR3 is TGTGCCAGCAGCCAAGCGGTCGGGGGTTACGAGCAGTACTTC.

This clonotype was detected a few times. J is TRBJ2-1 and V is TRBV14; possible D gene TRBD1, 5 bases. CDR1 is SGHDN, CDR2 FVKESK, per germline. This CDR3 comprises 15 residues. V was clipped by 0 bases and J by 9 bases, with 15 bases between them. CDR3 protein: CASSQDRTTQGEQFF. The CDR3 nucleotides read TGTGCCAGCAGCCAAGATAGGACGACTCAGGGTGAGCAGTTCTTC.

This clonotype was observed a handful of times. CDR3 DNA: TGTGCCAGCAGCTTACAACTCGGGATTACCGGGGAGCTGTTTTTT. Translated, it gives CASSLQLGITGELFF. The rearrangement joins TRBV7-9 to TRBJ2-2; maybe TRBD2 (5 bases). Germline CDR1 SEHNR, CDR2 FQNEAQ (reference sequence). Trimming left V 2 bases short and J 5 bases short, with 12 bases between. This CDR3 has 15 residues.

This CDR3 reads CSARDFRTSGGANEQFF. The CDR3 DNA is TGCAGTGCTAGAGACTTCAGGACTAGCGGGGGGGCTAATGAGCAGTTCTTC. The chain recombines TRBV20-1 with TRBJ2-1; TRBD2 matches at 15 bases. Germline V gene sequence: CDR1 DFQATT, CDR2 SNEGSKA (reference sequence). V lost 0 bases to trimming and J lost 7 bases; unmatched junction nucleotides: 7. This CDR3 contains 17 residues.

The V call is TRBV28, the J call TRBJ2-4; no firm D call. With the DNA end fitting TRBJ2-7 better, the J assignment may be wrong. The CDR3 sequence is 10 residues long. Germline lookup yields CDR1 MDHEN and CDR2 SYDVKM. The CDR3 reads CASVGYEQYF. Written as DNA, the CDR3 is TGTGCCAGCGTTGGCTACGAGCAGTACTTC.

The V and J genes are TRBV12-3 or TRBV12-4 and TRBJ1-2; a weak D match, TRBD1 (6 bases). The ends were cut back, 6 bases at V and 7 bases at J, with 21 bases in the middle. CDR3 length: 15 amino acids. CDR3 nucleotide sequence: TGTGCCAGCAGCCCCCAGGGACACGAGGGGCTTGGCTACACCTTC. It translates to CASSPQGHEGLGYTF.

The table lists this clonotype with a few counts. V usage is TRBV9 and J usage is TRBJ2-7; 8 nucleotides align to TRBD2. V shed 2 bases and J 4 bases; nucleotides not matched to a gene: 5. CDR1 and CDR2 from the germline V gene are SGDLS and YYNGEE. This CDR3 is built from 14 residues. The CDR3 DNA reads as TGTGCCAGCAGCGTGGGACTAGGGAGGTACGAGCAGTACTTC. Translated, it gives CASSVGLGRYEQYF.

As regards this clonotype: The junction shows a germline mismatch at one end, possibly a read error. The chain links TRBV27 to TRBJ2-6; the D gene is possibly TRBD1 (5 bases). Germline values: CDR1 MNHEY, CDR2 SMNVEV (reference sequence). This CDR3 has 14 amino acids. CDR3 sequence (DNA): TGTGCCAGCAGACTCCTCTCTGGGGCCAACGTCCGGACTTTC. Its protein product is CASRLLSGANVRTF.

This clonotype was detected a few times. The chain is built from TRBV7-3 and TRBJ2-3; TRBD2 might be the D (7 bases). Trimming removed 6 bases at V and 2 bases at J, with 18 bases between. Germline V lookup: CDR1 SGHTA, CDR2 FQGTGA. The CDR3 length is 16 residues. The CDR3: CASSPMGGANTDTQYF. CDR3 in DNA: TGTGCCAGCAGTCCGATGGGGGGGGCAAACACAGATACGCAGTATTTT. The whole variable domain, remainder taken from reference TRBV7-3 and TRBJ2-3, is GAGVSQTPSNKVTEKGKYVELRCDPISGHTALYWYRQSLGQGPEFLIYFQGTGAADDSGLPNDRFFAVRPEGSVSTLKIQRTERGDSAVYLCASSPMGGANTDTQYFGPGTRLTVL.